The entry that follows covers one TCR beta chain sequence. The data are from a study of T cell changes during pregnancy in multiple sclerosis. Sequenced by immunoSEQ multiplex PCR; TCRdb stores in-frame clones only, minus some. The sample lists around 70,000 clones, approximately 90% occurring once. The germline V gene encodes CDR1 MNHEY and CDR2 SVGAGI. V dropped 6 bases and J dropped 8; count of bases not matched to a gene: 12. This CDR3 region has 14 residues. The sample in question was peripheral blood, obtained in the third trimester of pregnancy. This sequence originates from a female donor with multiple sclerosis, enrolled in a pregnancy study. The rearrangement joins TRBV6-5 to TRBJ1-2; 7 bases match TRBD1. CDR3 coding DNA: TGTGCCAGCAGGCGGCAGGGGGAAGTGGAGGGCTACACCTTC. Amino acids: CASRRQGEVEGYTF.